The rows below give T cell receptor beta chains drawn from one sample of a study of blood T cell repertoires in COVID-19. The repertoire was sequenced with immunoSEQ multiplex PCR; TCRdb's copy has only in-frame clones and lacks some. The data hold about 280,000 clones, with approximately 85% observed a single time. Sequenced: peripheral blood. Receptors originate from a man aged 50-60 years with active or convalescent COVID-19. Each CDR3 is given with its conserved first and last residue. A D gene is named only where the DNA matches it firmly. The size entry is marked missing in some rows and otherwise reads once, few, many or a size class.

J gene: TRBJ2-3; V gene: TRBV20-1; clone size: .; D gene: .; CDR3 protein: CSASPPRGDTQYF; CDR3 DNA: TGCAGTGCTAGTCCCCCCCGGGGAGATACGCAGTATTTT
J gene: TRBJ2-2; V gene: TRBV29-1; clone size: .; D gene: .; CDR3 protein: CSVDRGNTGELFF; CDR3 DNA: TGCAGCGTTGACAGGGGGAACACCGGGGAGCTGTTTTTT
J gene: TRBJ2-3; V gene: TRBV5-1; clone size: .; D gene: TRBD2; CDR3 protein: CASRDPGSGRSSDTQYF; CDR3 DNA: TGCGCCAGCAGAGACCCGGGTAGCGGGAGGAGCTCAGATACGCAGTATTTT
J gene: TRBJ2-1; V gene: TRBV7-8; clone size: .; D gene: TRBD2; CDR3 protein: CASSLGAGGRSYNEQFF; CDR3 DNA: TGTGCCAGCAGCTTAGGGGCGGGAGGTAGGTCCTACAATGAGCAGTTCTTC
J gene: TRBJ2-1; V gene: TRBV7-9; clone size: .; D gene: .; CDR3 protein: CASSSSGVTYNEQFF; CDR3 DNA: TGTGCCAGCAGCTCATCGGGGGTTACCTACAATGAGCAGTTCTTC
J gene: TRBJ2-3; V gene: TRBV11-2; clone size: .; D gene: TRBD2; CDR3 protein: CASSARTSGRSTDTQYF; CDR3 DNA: TGTGCCAGCAGCGCACGGACTAGCGGGAGGAGCACAGATACGCAGTATTTT
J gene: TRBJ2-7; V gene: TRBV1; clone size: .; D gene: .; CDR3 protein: CTSSQEKTSGGAYEQYF; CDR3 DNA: TGCACCAGCAGCCAAGAGAAGACTAGCGGGGGGGCCTACGAGCAGTACTTC
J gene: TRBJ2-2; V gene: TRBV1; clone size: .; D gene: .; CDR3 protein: CTSSPKAGLAGEWRGGELFF; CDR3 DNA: TGCACCAGCAGCCCTAAAGCCGGACTAGCGGGGGAATGGCGTGGCGGGGAGCTGTTTTTT
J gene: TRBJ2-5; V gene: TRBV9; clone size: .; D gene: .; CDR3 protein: CASSVGPSETQYF; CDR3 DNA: TGTGCCAGCAGCGTAGGTCCTAGTGAGACCCAGTACTTC
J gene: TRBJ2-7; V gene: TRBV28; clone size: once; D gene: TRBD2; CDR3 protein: CASSFTAGVSYEQYF; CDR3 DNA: TGTGCCAGCAGTTTCACCGCGGGAGTGTCCTACGAGCAGTACTTC
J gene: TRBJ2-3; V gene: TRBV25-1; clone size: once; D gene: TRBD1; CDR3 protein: CASSTGTGVPSTDTQYF; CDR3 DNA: TGTGCCAGCAGTACCGGGACAGGGGTTCCGTCCACAGATACGCAGTATTTT
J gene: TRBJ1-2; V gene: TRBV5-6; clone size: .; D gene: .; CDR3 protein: CASSSFNRVVYGYTF; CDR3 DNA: TGTGCCAGCAGCTCGTTCAACAGGGTCGTCTATGGCTACACCTTC
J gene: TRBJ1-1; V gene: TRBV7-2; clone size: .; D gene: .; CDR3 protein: CASSQGPPPNTEAFF; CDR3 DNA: TGTGCCAGCAGCCAGGGTCCTCCGCCTAACACTGAAGCTTTCTTT
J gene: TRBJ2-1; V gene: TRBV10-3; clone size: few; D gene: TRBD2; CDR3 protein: CAIASPGLAGGIHNEQFF; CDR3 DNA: TGTGCCATCGCGTCTCCGGGACTAGCGGGGGGGATCCACAATGAGCAGTTCTTC
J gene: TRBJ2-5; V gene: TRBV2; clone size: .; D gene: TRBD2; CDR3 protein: CASSEELAGRYQETQYF; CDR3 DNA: TGTGCCAGCAGTGAAGAGTTAGCGGGGAGGTACCAAGAGACCCAGTACTTC
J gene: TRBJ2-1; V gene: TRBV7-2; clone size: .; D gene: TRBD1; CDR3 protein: CASSSPGTDLYNEQFF; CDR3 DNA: TGTGCCAGCAGCTCACCCGGGACAGACCTTTACAATGAGCAGTTCTTC
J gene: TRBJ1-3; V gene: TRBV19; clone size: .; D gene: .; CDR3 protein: CASSGQPGAGNTIYF; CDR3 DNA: TGTGCCAGTAGTGGGCAGCCGGGGGCTGGAAACACCATATATTTT
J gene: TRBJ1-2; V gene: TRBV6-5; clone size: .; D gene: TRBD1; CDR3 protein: CASSQRTGNYGYTF; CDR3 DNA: TGTGCCAGCAGCCAGCGGACAGGGAACTATGGCTACACCTTC
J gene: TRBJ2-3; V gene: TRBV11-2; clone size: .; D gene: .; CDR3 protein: CASSLLRDTQYF; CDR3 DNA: TGTGCCAGCAGCCTCCTCAGGGATACGCAGTATTTT
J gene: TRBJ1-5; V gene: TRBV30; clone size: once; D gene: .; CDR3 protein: CAWARQSSQPQHF; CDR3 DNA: TGTGCCTGGGCCAGACAGTCCTCCCAGCCCCAGCATTTT
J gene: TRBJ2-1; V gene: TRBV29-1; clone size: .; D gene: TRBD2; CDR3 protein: CSVVGLAGGASYNEQFF; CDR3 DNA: TGCAGCGTTGTAGGACTAGCGGGAGGGGCATCCTACAATGAGCAGTTCTTC
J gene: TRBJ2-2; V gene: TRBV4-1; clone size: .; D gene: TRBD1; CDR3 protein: CASSRGQGGSGELFF; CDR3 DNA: TGCGCCAGCAGCCGCGGACAGGGAGGTTCCGGGGAGCTGTTTTTT
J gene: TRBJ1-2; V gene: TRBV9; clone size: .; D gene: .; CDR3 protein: CASSPQTATRGGYTF; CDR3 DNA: TGTGCCAGCAGCCCCCAGACAGCGACAAGGGGGGGCTACACCTTC
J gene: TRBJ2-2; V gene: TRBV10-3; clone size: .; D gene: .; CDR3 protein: CAISRQGNTGELFF; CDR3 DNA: TGTGCCATCAGTCGGCAGGGAAACACCGGGGAGCTGTTTTTT
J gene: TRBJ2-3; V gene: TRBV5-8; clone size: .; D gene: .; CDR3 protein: CASSLEVAATDTQYF; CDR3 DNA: TGTGCCAGCAGCTTAGAGGTAGCGGCCACAGATACGCAGTATTTT
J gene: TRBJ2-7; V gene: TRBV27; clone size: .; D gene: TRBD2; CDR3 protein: CASSPLSAGGPHEQYF; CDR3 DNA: TGTGCCAGCAGTCCCCTCTCAGCGGGAGGGCCCCACGAGCAGTACTTC
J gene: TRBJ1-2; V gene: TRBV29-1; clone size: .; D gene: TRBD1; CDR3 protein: CSVGRDSANYGYTF; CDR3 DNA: TGCAGCGTTGGCCGGGACAGTGCTAACTATGGCTACACCTTC
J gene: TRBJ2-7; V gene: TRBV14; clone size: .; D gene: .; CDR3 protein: CASSPGGYEQYF; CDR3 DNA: TGTGCCAGCAGCCCCGGGGGATACGAGCAGTACTTC
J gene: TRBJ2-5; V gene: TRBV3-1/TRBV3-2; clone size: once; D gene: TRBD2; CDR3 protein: CASSHPPGRGQWTQYF; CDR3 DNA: TGTGCCAGCAGCCATCCCCCGGGGAGGGGCCAATGGACCCAGTACTTC
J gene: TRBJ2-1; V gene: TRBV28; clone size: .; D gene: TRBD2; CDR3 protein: CASSHGTSGYNEQFF; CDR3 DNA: TGTGCCAGCAGTCACGGGACTAGCGGGTACAATGAGCAGTTCTTC
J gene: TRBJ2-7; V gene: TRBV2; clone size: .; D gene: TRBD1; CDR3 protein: CASRSNRGNPYEQYF; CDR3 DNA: TGTGCCAGCCGCTCGAACAGGGGTAACCCCTACGAGCAGTACTTC
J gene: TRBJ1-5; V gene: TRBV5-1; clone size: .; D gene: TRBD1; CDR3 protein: CASRRTGNSNQPQHF; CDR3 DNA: TGCGCCAGCAGGCGGACAGGGAATAGCAATCAGCCCCAGCATTTT
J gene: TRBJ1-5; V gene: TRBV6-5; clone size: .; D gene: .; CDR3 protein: CASRGTGNSNQPQHF; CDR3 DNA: TGTGCCAGCAGGGGAACCGGGAATAGCAATCAGCCCCAGCATTTT
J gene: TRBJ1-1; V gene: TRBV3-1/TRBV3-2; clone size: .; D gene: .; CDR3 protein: CASSRDRSTEAFF; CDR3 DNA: TGTGCCAGCAGCCGAGACAGGTCGACTGAAGCTTTCTTT
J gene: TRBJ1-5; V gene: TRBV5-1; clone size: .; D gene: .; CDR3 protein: CASSLQGGQPQHF; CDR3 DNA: TGCGCCAGCAGCTTGCAAGGGGGTCAGCCCCAGCATTTT
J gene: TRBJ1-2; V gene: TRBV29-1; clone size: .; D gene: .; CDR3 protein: CSVGGGRNYGYTF; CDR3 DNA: TGCAGCGTTGGCGGGGGGCGGAACTATGGCTACACCTTC
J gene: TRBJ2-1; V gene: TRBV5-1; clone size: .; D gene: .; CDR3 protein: CASSLDRDGSQFF; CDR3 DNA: TGCGCCAGCAGCTTGGACAGGGATGGATCTCAGTTCTTC
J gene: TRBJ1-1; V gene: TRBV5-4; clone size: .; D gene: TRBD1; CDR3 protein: CASSLDAQGYTEAFF; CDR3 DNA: TGTGCCAGCAGCCTTGACGCACAGGGGTACACTGAAGCTTTCTTT
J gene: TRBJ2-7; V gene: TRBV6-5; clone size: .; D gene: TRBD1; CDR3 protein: CASSSKGALGDEQYF; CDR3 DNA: TGTGCCAGCAGCTCGAAGGGGGCTTTGGGCGACGAGCAGTACTTC
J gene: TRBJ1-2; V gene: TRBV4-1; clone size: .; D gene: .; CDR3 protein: CASSQRFGVGEGYTF; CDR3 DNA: TGCGCCAGCAGCCAAAGGTTCGGGGTGGGAGAGGGCTACACCTTC
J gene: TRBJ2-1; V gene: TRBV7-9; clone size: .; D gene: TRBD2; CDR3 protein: CASSLSPGTSGRLRNEQFF; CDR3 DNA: TGTGCCAGCAGCTTGTCACCCGGGACTAGCGGGAGGCTTCGCAATGAGCAGTTCTTC
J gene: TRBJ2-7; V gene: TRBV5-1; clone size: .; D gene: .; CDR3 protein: CASSFLGQTGSSYEQYF; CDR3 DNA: TGCGCCAGCAGCTTTCTGGGACAAACGGGTTCCTCCTACGAGCAGTACTTC
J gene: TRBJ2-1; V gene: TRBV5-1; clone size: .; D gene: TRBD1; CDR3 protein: CASSLAGTGHDEQFF; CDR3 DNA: TGCGCCAGCAGCTTGGCGGGGACAGGGCATGATGAGCAGTTCTTC